What follows are 21 T cell receptor beta chains derived from one specimen sequenced in a study of blood T cell repertoires in COVID-19 (dated by TCRdb to the early 2020s). The library was generated by the immunoSEQ multiplex PCR assay. This immuneACCESS table, as held by TCRdb, lists in-frame sequences with V and J called but not all clones. Of the missing ones, under half trace to an unresolved V gene in checked studies; the others have no known cause. This sample holds 150,000 to 200,000 clones; 90% were observed only once. The top ten clones comprise 0.62% of the sample. The material sequenced was peripheral blood. The source is a man in his fifties with acute or convalescent COVID-19.

Details on this clone: The sample holds other DNA sequences that translate to the same CDR3. The rearrangement uses TRBV6-5 and TRBJ1-4, with TRBD1 matching over 7 bases. Germline CDR1 reads MNHEY; CDR2 reads SVGAGI. The length of the CDR3 is 15 residues. Trimming took 0 bases from V and 8 from J; bases not matched to a gene: 6. The CDR3 region is CASSYSRQGGEKLFF. The CDR3 DNA reads TGTGCCAGCAGTTACTCGAGACAGGGTGGAGAAAAACTGTTTTTT.

The chain combines TRBV14 with TRBJ2-1; a weak D match, TRBD2 (6 bases). The CDR3 totals 15 residues. Trimming cost V 4 bases and J 2 bases, with 12 bases left between them. Germline V gene lookup returns CDR1 SGHDN and CDR2 FVKESK. The CDR3 protein is CASSPTSGAYNEQFF. Here the CDR3 DNA reads TGTGCCAGCAGCCCGACATCGGGGGCCTACAATGAGCAGTTCTTC.

The chain links TRBV7-9 to TRBJ2-1; D unresolved. CDR1 and CDR2 (germline): SEHNR, FQNEAQ (reference sequence). The V end was cut by 3 bases, the J end by 0 bases, with 6 bases between. The CDR3 consists of 14 residues. The CDR3 sequence is CASSFRSSYNEQFF. The CDR3 bases are TGTGCCAGCAGCTTCCGGAGCTCCTACAATGAGCAGTTCTTC.

The genes are TRBV29-1 and TRBJ2-7; a possible D gene is TRBD2 (5 bases). The CDR3 spans 12 residues. Germline CDR1 SQVTM, CDR2 ANQGSEA. V was trimmed by 2 bases and J by 8 bases, leaving 13 bases between them. CDR3 loop: CSVESGLGQQYF. CDR3 sequence (DNA): TGCAGCGTTGAAAGCGGCCTCGGCCAGCAGTACTTC.

This chain joins TRBV7-9 and TRBJ2-2, with a possible D match to TRBD1 (6 bases). Germline CDR1 SEHNR, CDR2 FQNEAQ (reference sequence). The V end lost 5 bases, the J end lost 6 bases, and 10 bases lay between the germline ends. The CDR3 length is 13 residues. Here the CDR3 DNA reads TGTGCCAGCAGCCCAAAGGGGGCCGGGGAGCTGTTTTTT. The encoded protein is CASSPKGAGELFF.

The chain is built from TRBV18 and TRBJ2-7; 7 nucleotides match TRBD2. Trimming cost V 1 base and J 4 bases; bases outside gene matches: 4. This CDR3 spans 14 amino acids. Per germline, CDR1 KGHSH and CDR2 LQKENI. The CDR3, as DNA: TGTGCCAGCTCACCACAGCGGGGCCGTTACGAGCAGTACGTC. As protein: CASSPQRGRYEQYV.

This chain joins TRBV19 and TRBJ2-1; D is perhaps TRBD2 (6 bases). The germline V gene encodes CDR1 LNHDA and CDR2 SQIVND (reference sequence). The CDR3 totals 12 residues. V shed 4 bases and J shed 9 bases, with 10 bases lying between them. The CDR3 region is CASSSTSLEQFF. CDR3 DNA: TGTGCCAGTAGTAGCACTAGCCTTGAGCAGTTCTTC.

This clone appeared once. The V gene is TRBV7-2, the J gene TRBJ2-2, with TRBD2 as a possible D gene (5 bases). The CDR3 sequence is 15 residues long. Germline V CDR1 and CDR2: SGHTA, FQGNSA. Between the trimmed V and J ends, which lost 5 bases and 2 bases, there was a span of 12 bases. The DNA of the CDR3 is TGTGCCAGCAGCCGGACTTGGATTAACACCGGGGAGCTGTTTTTT. Its translation is CASSRTWINTGELFF. Drawing the rest from reference TRBV7-2 and TRBJ2-2, the complete variable domain is GAGVSQSPSNKVTEKGKDVELRCDPISGHTALYWYRQSLGQGLEFLIYFQGNSAPDKSGLPSDRFSAERTGGSVSTLTIQRTQQEDSAVYLCASSRTWINTGELFFGEGSRLTVL.

The table lists this clone with a count of one. The chain recombines TRBV9 with TRBJ2-4; 7 bases map to TRBD1. CDR3 length: 15 amino acids. V trimming: 4 bases; J trimming: 2 bases; junction bases outside the gene matches: 6. Germline loops: CDR1 SGDLS, CDR2 YYNGEE. The CDR3 DNA reads TGTGCCAGCAGCCCCCAGACAGGGACCAAAAACATTCAGTACTTC. Protein product: CASSPQTGTKNIQYF.

CDR3: CASSATGGSGNTIYF. CDR3 nucleotide sequence: TGTGCCAGCAGCGCTACAGGGGGCTCTGGAAACACCATATATTTT. The rearrangement joins TRBV3-1 (or the pseudogene TRBV3-2) to TRBJ1-3, with 8 bases matching TRBD1. Trimming cost V 5 bases and J 0 bases; bases outside gene matches: 3. From germline, CDR1 is LGHDT and CDR2 YNNKEL (reference sequence). CDR3 length: 15 amino acids.

The chain has TRBV18 and TRBJ1-5; D is unresolved. The CDR3 is 16 amino acids. CDR1 is KGHSH and CDR2 is LQKENI in the germline V gene. V lost 2 bases and J 1 base, leaving 12 bases between the germline ends. Here the CDR3 reads CASSPAGGPSNQPQHF. CDR3 DNA sequence: TGTGCCAGCTCACCAGCAGGAGGGCCAAGCAATCAGCCCCAGCATTTT.

V usage is TRBV27 and J usage is TRBJ1-1, with 9 bases that match TRBD1. With V trimmed by 5 bases and J by 0 bases, 4 bases remained unmatched. The V gene's germline CDR1 is MNHEY and CDR2 SMNVEV (reference sequence). The CDR3 sequence is 15 residues long. CDR3 sequence reads: CASSPDRGMNTEAFF. In DNA, the CDR3 is TGTGCCAGCAGTCCGGACAGGGGAATGAACACTGAAGCTTTCTTT.

This chain links TRBV27 with TRBJ2-2; D unclear. Germline assignment: CDR1 MNHEY and CDR2 SMNVEV (reference sequence). The germline V and J ends were trimmed by 3 bases and 5 bases, with 4 bases remaining between them. This CDR3 spans 12 amino acids. CDR3 DNA sequence: TGTGCCAGCAGTTTCGGTACCGGGGAGCTGTTTTTT. It encodes CASSFGTGELFF.

The CDR3 loop is CATSDLRGPSSYNEQFF. DNA for the CDR3: TGTGCCACCAGTGATTTACGCGGGCCGAGCTCCTACAATGAGCAGTTCTTC. J is TRBJ2-1 and V is TRBV24-1; D might be TRBD2 (5 bases). The germline gives CDR1 KGHDR, CDR2 SFDVKD. This CDR3 has 17 amino acids. Trimming cost V 1 base and J 0 bases, with 12 bases left between them.

This rearrangement joins TRBV10-1 to TRBJ2-1, with TRBD2 matching over 9 bases. This CDR3 spans 17 amino acids. V was pared by 1 base and J by 0 bases, with 4 bases of the junction left unmatched. Germline V gene sequence: CDR1 WNHNN, CDR2 SYGVQD (reference sequence). The CDR3 here is CASSEFGSGSSYNEQFF. The DNA of the CDR3 is TGCGCCAGCAGTGAGTTTGGTAGCGGGAGCTCCTACAATGAGCAGTTCTTC.

V gene TRBV29-1 combines with J gene TRBJ2-5; D remains unclear. The ends were cut back, 6 bases at V and 5 bases at J, with 19 bases in the middle. CDR1 and CDR2 from the germline V gene are SQVTM and ANQGSEA. This CDR3 has 14 amino acids. CDR3 DNA: TGCAGCGTGCTGGTCGGTTATAGTCCGGAGACCCAGTACTTC. Translated, it gives CSVLVGYSPETQYF.

This clone has a handful of counts. The sample holds other DNA sequences that translate to the same CDR3. This chain uses TRBV5-1 with TRBJ1-6; D is unresolved. Trimming cost V 0 bases and J 0 bases, with 7 bases left between them. Germline CDR1 SGHRS, CDR2 YFSETQ. The CDR3 extends over 16 amino acids. This CDR3 reads CASSLAGSSYNSPLHF. The DNA of the CDR3 is TGCGCCAGCAGCTTGGCGGGAAGCTCCTATAATTCACCCCTCCACTTT.

This clone was picked up one time. This rearrangement joins TRBV5-4 to TRBJ2-3, with a weak D call TRBD2 (7 bases). This CDR3 region has 12 residues. V lost 3 bases and J lost 10, with 12 bases in between. Germline CDR1 reads SGHNT; CDR2 reads YYREEE (reference sequence). This CDR3 reads CASSSGGESQYF. The CDR3 DNA is TGTGCCAGCAGCTCGGGGGGCGAGTCGCAGTATTTT.

V and J are TRBV5-1 and TRBJ2-5; perhaps TRBD1 as D (6 bases). V shed 0 bases and J shed 5 bases, with 17 bases lying between them. CDR1 and CDR2 from the germline V gene are SGHRS and YFSETQ. The CDR3 totals 16 residues. The CDR3 DNA reads as TGCGCCAGCAGCTTGGGGGGCCCAGGGGCCGGGGAGACCCAGTACTTC. It encodes CASSLGGPGAGETQYF.

The rearrangement uses TRBV12-3 or TRBV12-4 and TRBJ1-2; D ambiguous. Trimming pared 3 bases from V and 4 bases from J, leaving 6 bases between. The CDR3 covers 12 residues. The CDR3 DNA is TGTGCCAGCAGTTTTCAACTCTATGGCTACACCTTC. It yields the protein CASSFQLYGYTF.

The V gene is TRBV27, the J gene TRBJ2-3; 12 bases line up with TRBD2. Germline CDR1 and CDR2: MNHEY and SMNVEV (reference sequence). V was clipped by 8 bases and J by 2 bases; unmatched bases: 2. The CDR3 has 14 amino acids. The chain's CDR3 is CASGLAGLTDTQYF. The CDR3 DNA is TGTGCCAGCGGACTAGCGGGGCTCACAGATACGCAGTATTTT.